This T cell receptor beta chain was captured by sequencing in a study of cytomegalovirus exposure and HLA in healthy donors. Findings and limits, study-wide: Whilst most TCR sequences proved rare, a subset of public TCRs occurred across many donors. The authors later linked a missense DCLRE1C variant to TCR beta V- and J-gene trimming. Some highly shared sequence variants likely arose as a pipeline artifact.

The germline CDR1 and CDR2 sequences are MDHEN and SYDVKM. V lost 8 bases, J lost 1 base, and 11 bases stayed unmatched. The CDR3 covers 17 residues. Comments on this clone: Its antigen is still unknown.

PCR involved 60 Vbeta and 13 Jbeta primers. The table came from immunoSEQ multiplex PCR; TCRdb's copy has only in-frame clones and leaves some out. This sample has under 250,000 clones; roughly four fifths occur once, and the top ten carry about 1.9%. This chain joins TRBV28 and TRBJ2-7, with 13 positions matching TRBD2. Specimen: PBMCs. This sequence was found in a man younger than 40 in good health and CMV-seronegative. The chain's CDR3 is CASRGLAGAPGSYEQYF. In DNA, the CDR3 is TGTGCCAGCCGAGGACTAGCGGGAGCTCCGGGGTCCTACGAGCAGTACTTC. Full variable domain (rest looked up from reference TRBV28 and TRBJ2-7): DVKVTQSSRYLVKRTGEKVFLECVQDMDHENMFWYRQDPGLGLRLIYFSYDVKMKEKGDIPEGYSVSREKKERFSLILESASTNQTSMYLCASRGLAGAPGSYEQYFGPGTRLTVT.